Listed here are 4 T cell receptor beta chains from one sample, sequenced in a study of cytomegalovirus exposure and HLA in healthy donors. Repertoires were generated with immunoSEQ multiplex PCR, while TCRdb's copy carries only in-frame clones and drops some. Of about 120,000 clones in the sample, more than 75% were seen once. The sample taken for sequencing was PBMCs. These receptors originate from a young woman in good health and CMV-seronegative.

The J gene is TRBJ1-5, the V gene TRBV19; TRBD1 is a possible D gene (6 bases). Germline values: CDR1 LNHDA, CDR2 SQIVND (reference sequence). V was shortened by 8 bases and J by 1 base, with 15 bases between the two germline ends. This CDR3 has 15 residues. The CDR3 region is CASYSGGASNQPQHF. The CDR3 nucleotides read TGTGCCAGTTATTCGGGGGGGGCAAGCAATCAGCCCCAGCATTTT.

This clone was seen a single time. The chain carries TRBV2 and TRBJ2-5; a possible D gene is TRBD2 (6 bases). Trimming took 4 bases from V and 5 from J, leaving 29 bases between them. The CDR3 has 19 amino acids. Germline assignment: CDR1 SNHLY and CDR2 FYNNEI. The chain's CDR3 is CASSGTARRGPAGMETQYF. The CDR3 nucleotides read TGTGCCAGCAGTGGTACGGCCCGAAGGGGCCCGGCGGGGATGGAGACCCAGTACTTC.

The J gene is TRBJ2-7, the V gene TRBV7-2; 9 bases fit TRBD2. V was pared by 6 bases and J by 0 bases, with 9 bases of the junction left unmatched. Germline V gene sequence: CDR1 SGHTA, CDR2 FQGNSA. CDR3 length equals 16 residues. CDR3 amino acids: CASSSSGTSISYEQYF. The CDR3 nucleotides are TGTGCCAGCAGTTCCTCCGGGACTAGCATCTCCTACGAGCAGTACTTC.

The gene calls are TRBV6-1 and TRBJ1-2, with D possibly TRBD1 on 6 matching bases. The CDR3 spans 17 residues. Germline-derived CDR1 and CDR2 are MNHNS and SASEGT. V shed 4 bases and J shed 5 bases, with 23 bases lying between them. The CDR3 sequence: CASSVRTESVRLYGYTF. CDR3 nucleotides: TGTGCCAGCAGTGTCCGGACAGAGTCGGTCCGGCTTTATGGCTACACCTTC.